The sequence of this TCR beta chain was determined in a study of PD-1 and CTLA-4 blockade in melanoma. This clone was detected only a few times. Clones were read by immunoSEQ multiplex PCR, and TCRdb kept only the in-frame ones, dropping some. The sample includes over 5,500 clones, under 90% of them seen just once. The starting material was CD8+ T cells from peripheral blood, obtained before anti-PD-1 treatment. This TCR derives from a human donor with melanoma.

CDR3 DNA sequence: TGTGCCAGCAGTGCAGGAGTAAACACCGGGGAGCTGTTTTTT. Amino acid sequence: CASSAGVNTGELFF. The V call is TRBV27, the J call TRBJ2-2; no reliable D call. The CDR3 consists of 14 residues. V was cut by 5 bases and J by 2 bases, with 9 bases left in between. Germline lookup yields CDR1 MNHEY and CDR2 SMNVEV (reference sequence).